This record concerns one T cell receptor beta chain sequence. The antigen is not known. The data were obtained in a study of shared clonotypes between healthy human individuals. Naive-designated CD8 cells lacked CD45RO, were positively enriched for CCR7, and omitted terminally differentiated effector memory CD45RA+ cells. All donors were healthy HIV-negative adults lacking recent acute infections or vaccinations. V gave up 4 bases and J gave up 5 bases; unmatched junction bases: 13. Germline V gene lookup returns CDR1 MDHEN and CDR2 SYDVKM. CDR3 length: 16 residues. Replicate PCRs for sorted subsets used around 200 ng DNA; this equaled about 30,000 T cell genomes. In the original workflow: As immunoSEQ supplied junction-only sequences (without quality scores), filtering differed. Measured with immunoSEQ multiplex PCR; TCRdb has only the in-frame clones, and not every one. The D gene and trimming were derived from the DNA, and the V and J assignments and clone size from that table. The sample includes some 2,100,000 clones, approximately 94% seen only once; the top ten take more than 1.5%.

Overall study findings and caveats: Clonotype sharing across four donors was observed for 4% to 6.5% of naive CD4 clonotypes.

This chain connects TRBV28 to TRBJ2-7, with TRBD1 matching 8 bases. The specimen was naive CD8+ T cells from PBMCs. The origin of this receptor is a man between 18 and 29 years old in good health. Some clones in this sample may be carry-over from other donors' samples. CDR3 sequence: CASSSIRTGSSDEQYF. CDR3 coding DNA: TGTGCCAGCAGTTCGATTCGGACAGGGTCGTCGGACGAGCAGTACTTC.